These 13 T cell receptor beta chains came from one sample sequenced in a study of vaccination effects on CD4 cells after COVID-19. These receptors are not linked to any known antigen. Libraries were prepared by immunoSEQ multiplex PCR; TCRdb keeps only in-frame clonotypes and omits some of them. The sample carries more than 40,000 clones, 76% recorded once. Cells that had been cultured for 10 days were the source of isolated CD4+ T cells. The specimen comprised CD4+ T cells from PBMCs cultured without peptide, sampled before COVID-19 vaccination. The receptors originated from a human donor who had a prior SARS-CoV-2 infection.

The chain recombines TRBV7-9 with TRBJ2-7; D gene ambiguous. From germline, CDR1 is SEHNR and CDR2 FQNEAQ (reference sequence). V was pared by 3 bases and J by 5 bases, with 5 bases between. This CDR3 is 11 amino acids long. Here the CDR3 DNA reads TGTGCCAGCAGCTTCCTCGACGAGCAGTACTTC. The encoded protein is CASSFLDEQYF. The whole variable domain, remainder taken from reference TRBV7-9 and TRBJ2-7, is DTGVSQNPRHKITKRGQNVTFRCDPISEHNRLYWYRQTLGQGPEFLTYFQNEAQLEKSRLLSDRFSAERPKGSFSTLEIQRTEQGDSAMYLCASSFLDEQYFGPGTRLTVT.

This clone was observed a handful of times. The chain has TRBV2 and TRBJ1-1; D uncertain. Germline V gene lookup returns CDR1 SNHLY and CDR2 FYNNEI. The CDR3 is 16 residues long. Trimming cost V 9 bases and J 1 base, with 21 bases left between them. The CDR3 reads CASQPLQFQSNTEAFF. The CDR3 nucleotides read TGTGCCAGTCAACCATTACAGTTCCAGTCGAACACTGAAGCTTTCTTT.

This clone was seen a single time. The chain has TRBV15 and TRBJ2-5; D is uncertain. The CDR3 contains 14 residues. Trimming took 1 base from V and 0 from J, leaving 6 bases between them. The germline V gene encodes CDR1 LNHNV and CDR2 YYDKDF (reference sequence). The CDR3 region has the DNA TGTGCCACCAGCAGAGTGGGCAACCAAGAGACCCAGTACTTC. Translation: CATSRVGNQETQYF. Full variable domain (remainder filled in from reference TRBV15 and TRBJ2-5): DAMVIQNPRYQVTQFGKPVTLSCSQTLNHNVMYWYQQKSSQAPKLLFHYYDKDFNNEADTPDNFQSRRPNTSFCFLDIRSPGLGDTAMYLCATSRVGNQETQYFGPGTRLLVL.

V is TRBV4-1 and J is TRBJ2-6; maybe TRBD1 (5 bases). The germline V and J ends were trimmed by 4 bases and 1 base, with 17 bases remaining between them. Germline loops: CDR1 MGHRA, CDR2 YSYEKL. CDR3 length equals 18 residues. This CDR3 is CASSPGSRGSSGANVLTF. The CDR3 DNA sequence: TGCGCCAGCAGCCCAGGGTCCCGCGGTTCATCTGGGGCCAACGTCCTGACTTTC.

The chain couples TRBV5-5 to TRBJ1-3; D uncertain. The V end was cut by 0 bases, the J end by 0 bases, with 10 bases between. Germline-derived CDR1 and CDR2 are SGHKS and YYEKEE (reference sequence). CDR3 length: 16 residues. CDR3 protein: CASSLAAAVSGNTIYF. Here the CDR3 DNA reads TGTGCCAGCAGCTTGGCCGCGGCGGTCTCTGGAAACACCATATATTTT.

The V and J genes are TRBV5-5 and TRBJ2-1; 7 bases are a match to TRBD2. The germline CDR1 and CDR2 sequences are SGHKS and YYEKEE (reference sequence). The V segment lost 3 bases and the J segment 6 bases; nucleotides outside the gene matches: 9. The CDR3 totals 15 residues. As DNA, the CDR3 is TGTGCCAGCAGCTCCCGGGGCAGCGGGATCAATGAGCAGTTCTTC. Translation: CASSSRGSGINEQFF.

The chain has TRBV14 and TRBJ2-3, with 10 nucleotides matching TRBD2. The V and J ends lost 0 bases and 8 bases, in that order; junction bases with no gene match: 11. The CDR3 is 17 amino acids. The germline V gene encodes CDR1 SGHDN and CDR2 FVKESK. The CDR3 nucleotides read TGTGCCAGCAGCCAAGATATAGGGCTAGCGGGAGCAAGTACGCAGTATTTT. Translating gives CASSQDIGLAGASTQYF.

This CDR3 reads CASSLGQKYEKLFF. CDR3 nucleotide sequence: TGTGCCAGCAGCTTGGGGCAGAAATATGAAAAACTGTTTTTT. V and J are TRBV5-6 and TRBJ1-4; D remains unclear. Germline values: CDR1 SGHDT, CDR2 YYEEEE. The ends were cut back, 0 bases at V and 6 bases at J, with 9 bases in the middle. The CDR3 extends over 14 amino acids.

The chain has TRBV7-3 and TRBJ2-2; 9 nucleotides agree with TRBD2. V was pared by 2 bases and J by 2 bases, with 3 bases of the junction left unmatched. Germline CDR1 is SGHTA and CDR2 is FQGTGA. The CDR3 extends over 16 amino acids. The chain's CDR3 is CASSLLGLANTGELFF. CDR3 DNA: TGTGCCAGCAGCTTATTGGGACTAGCTAACACCGGGGAGCTGTTTTTT.

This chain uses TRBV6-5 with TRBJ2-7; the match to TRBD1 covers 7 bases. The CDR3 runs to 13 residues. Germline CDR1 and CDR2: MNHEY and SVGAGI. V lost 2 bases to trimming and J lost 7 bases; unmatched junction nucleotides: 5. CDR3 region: CASSYNSGGEQYF. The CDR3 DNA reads TGTGCCAGCAGTTACAACTCAGGGGGTGAGCAGTACTTC.

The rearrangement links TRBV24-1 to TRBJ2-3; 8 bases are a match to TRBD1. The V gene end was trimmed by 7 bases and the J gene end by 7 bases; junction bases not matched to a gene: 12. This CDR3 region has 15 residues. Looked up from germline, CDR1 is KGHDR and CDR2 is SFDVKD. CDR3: CATSYGQGSGNTQYF. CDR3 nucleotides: TGTGCCACCAGCTATGGACAGGGTTCGGGAAATACGCAGTATTTT.

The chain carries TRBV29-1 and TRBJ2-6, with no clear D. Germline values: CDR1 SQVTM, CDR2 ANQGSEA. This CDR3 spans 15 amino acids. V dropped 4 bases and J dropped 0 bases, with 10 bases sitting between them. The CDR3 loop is CSVAGLYSGANVLTF. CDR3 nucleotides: TGCAGCGTTGCCGGGCTCTACTCTGGGGCCAACGTCCTGACTTTC.

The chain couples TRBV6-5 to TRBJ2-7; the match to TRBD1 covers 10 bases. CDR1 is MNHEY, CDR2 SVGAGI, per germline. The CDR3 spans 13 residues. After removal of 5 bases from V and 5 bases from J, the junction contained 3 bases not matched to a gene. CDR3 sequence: CASSRDRGNEQYF. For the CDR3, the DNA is TGTGCCAGCAGTCGGGACAGGGGTAACGAGCAGTACTTC.